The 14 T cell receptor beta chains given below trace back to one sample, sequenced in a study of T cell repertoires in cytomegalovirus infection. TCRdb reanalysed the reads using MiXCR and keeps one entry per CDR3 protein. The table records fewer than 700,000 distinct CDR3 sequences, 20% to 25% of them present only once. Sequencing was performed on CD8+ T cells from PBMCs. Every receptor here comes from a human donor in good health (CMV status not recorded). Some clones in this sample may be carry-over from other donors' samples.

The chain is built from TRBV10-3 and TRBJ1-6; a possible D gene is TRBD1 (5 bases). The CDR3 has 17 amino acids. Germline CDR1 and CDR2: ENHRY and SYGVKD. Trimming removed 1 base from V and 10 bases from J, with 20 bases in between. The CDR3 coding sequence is TGTGCCATCAGTGAGTGGGGACTGGGCAGGGCCGAATCACCCCTCCACTTT. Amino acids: CAISEWGLGRAESPLHF.

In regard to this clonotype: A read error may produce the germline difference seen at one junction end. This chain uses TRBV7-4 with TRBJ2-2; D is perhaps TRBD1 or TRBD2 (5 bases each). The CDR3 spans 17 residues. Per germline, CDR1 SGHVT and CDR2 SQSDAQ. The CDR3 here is CANSQTRDRTNTGELFF. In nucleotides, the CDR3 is TGTGCCAACAGCCAAACAAGGGACCGAACGAACACCGGGGAGCTGTTTTTT.

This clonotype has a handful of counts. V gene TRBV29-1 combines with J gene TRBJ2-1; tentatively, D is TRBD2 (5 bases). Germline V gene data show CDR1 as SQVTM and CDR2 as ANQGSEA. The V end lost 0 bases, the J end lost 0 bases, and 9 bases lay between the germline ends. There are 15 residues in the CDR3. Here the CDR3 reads CSVEDGESSYNEQFF. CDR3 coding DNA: TGCAGCGTTGAAGACGGGGAGAGCTCCTACAATGAGCAGTTCTTC.

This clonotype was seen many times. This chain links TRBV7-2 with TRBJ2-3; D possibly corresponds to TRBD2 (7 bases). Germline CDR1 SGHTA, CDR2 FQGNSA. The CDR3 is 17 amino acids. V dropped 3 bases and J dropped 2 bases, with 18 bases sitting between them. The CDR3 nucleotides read TGTGCCAGCAGCTTGAATCGTGAAGGGGGGGACACAGATACGCAGTATTTT. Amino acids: CASSLNREGGDTDTQYF.

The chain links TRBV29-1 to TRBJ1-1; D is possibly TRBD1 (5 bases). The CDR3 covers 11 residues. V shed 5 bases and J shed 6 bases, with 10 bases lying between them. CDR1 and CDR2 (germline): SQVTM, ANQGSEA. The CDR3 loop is CSVLVRAEAFF. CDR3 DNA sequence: TGCAGCGTTCTTGTCAGGGCTGAAGCTTTCTTT.

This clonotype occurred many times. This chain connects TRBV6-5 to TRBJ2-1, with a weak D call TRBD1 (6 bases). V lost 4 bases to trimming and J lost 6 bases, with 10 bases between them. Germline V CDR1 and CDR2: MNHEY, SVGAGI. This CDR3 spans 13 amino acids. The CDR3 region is CASSFTGSNEQFF. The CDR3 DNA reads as TGTGCCAGCAGTTTTACAGGGTCCAATGAGCAGTTCTTC.

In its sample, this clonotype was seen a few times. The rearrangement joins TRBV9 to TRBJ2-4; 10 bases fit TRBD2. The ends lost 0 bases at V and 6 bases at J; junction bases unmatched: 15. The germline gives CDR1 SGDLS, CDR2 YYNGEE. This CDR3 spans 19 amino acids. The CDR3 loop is CASSVGAPSAGGPRNIQYF. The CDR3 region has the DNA TGTGCCAGCAGCGTAGGGGCCCCTTCAGCGGGGGGGCCTAGAAACATTCAGTACTTC. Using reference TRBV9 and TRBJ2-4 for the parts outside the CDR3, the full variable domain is DSGVTQTPKHLITATGQRVTLRCSPRSGDLSVYWYQQSLDQGLQFLIQYYNGEERAKGNILERFSAQQFPDLHSELNLSSLELGDSALYFCASSVGAPSAGGPRNIQYFGAGTRLSVL.

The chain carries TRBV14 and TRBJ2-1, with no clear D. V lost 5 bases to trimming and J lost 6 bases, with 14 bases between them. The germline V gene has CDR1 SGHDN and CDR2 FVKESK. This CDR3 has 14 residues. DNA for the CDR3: TGTGCCAGCAGCGTGGATGGTCTCCCCAATGAGCAGTTCTTC. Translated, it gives CASSVDGLPNEQFF.

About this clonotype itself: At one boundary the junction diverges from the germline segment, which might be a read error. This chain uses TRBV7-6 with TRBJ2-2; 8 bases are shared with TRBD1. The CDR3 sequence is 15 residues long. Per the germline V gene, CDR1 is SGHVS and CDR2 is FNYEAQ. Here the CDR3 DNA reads TGTGTCAGCAGCATGACAGGGGCCAACACCGGGGAGCTGTTTTTT. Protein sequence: CVSSMTGANTGELFF.

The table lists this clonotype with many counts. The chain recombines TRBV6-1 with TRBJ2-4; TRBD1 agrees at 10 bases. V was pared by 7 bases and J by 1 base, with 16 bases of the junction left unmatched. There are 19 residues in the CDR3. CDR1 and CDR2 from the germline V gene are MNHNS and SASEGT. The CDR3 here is CASKGRQGALLRAKNIQYF. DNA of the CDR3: TGTGCCAGCAAAGGAAGACAGGGGGCCTTACTCCGGGCCAAAAACATTCAGTACTTC.

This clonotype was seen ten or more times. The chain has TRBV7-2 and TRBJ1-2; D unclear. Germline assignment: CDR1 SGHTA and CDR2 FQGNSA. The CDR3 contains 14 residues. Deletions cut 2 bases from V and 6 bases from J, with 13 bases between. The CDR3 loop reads CASSLISGHDGYTF. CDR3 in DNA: TGTGCCAGCAGCTTAATCTCTGGGCACGATGGCTACACCTTC.

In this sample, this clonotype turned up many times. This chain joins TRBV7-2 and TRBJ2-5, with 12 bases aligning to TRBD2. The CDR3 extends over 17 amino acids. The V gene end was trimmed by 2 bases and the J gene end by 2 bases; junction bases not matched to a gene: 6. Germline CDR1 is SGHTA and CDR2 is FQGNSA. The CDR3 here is CASSLTTSGGLQETQYF. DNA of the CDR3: TGTGCCAGCAGCTTAACAACTAGCGGGGGGCTTCAAGAGACCCAGTACTTC. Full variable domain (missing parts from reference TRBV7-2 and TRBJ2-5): GAGVSQSPSNKVTEKGKDVELRCDPISGHTALYWYRQSLGQGLEFLIYFQGNSAPDKSGLPSDRFSAERTGGSVSTLTIQRTQQEDSAVYLCASSLTTSGGLQETQYFGPGTRLLVL.

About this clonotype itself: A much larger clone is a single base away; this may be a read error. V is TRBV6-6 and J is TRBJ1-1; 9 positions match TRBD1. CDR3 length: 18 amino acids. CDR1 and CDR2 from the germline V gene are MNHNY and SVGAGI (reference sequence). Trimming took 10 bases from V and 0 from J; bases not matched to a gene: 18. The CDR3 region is CANRKGTGYLVLNTEAFF. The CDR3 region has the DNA TGTGCCAACAGGAAAGGGACAGGGTATCTCGTTTTGAACACTGAAGCTTTCTTT.

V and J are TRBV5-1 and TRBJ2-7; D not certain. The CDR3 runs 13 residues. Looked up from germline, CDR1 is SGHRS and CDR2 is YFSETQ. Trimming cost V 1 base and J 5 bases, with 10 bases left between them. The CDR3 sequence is CASSLRVADEQYF. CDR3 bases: TGCGCCAGCAGCTTGCGGGTTGCGGACGAGCAGTACTTC.